This T cell receptor beta chain was sequenced for a study of cytomegalovirus exposure and HLA in healthy donors. PCR amplification relied on 60 Vbeta primers (plus 13 Jbeta primers). Profiling relied on immunoSEQ multiplex PCR, and the TCRdb table lists in-frame clones only, not all of them. The data contain some 110,000 clones, approximately 72% of them singletons. Only a few counts were recorded for this clone. The V end lost 2 bases, the J end lost 8 bases, and 16 bases lay between the germline ends. The germline CDR1 and CDR2 sequences are MNHEY and SVGAGI. This CDR3 is 15 amino acids long. The chain is built from TRBV6-5 and TRBJ2-1, with D maybe TRBD2 (6 bases). The origin of this receptor is a young man in good health and CMV-seronegative. Source material: PBMCs. The CDR3 nucleotides read TGTGCCAGCAGTTACGGGGGGAGTTATTTTGATGAGCAGTTCTTC. This gives the protein CASSYGGSYFDEQFF.